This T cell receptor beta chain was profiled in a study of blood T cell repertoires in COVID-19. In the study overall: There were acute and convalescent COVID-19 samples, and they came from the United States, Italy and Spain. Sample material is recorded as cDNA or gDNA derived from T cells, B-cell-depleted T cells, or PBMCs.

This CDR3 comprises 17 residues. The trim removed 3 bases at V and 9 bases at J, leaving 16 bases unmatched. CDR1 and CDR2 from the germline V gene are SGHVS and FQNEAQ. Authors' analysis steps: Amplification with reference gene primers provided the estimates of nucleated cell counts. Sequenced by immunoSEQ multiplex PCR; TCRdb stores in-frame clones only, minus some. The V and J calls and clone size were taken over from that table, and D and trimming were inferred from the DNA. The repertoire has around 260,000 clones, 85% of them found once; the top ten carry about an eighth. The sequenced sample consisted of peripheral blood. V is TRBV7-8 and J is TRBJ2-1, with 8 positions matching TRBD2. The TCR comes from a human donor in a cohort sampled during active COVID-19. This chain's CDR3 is CASSLSKREFALSEQFF. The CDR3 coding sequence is TGTGCCAGCAGCTTGTCGAAGCGGGAGTTTGCACTCAGTGAGCAGTTCTTC.